This entry lists 26 T cell receptor beta chains sequenced from one sample in a study of blood T cells in healthy people across ages (dated by TCRdb to the mid-2010s). Receptor libraries were prepared by 5' RACE. Sequencing used an Illumina HiSeq 2500. The second PCR ran for roughly 6 to 11 cycles and used a J-beta primer mix along with a sample-barcoded 5' primer. Through fastp at Q25 and MiXCR, TCRdb rebuilt clones from the public reads, retaining in-frame beta chains. Each CDR3 protein appears once, grouped with its most common genes and DNA. Recorded for this sample are 1.5 million or so distinct CDR3 sequences; about 45% of them occurred a single time. The ten largest make up about 3.8% of the sample. The sequenced sample was blood. Receptor source: a woman between 18 and 29 years old in good health.

This chain joins TRBV4-2 and TRBJ1-6, with D possibly being TRBD1 (6 bases). Per the germline V gene, CDR1 is LGHNA and CDR2 is YNFKEQ. The V end was cut by 1 base, the J end by 5 bases, with 12 bases between. The CDR3 length is 16 residues. DNA of the CDR3: TGTGCCAGCAGCCAAGTCAGGGGAAGAGATAATTCACCCCTCCACTTT. This encodes CASSQVRGRDNSPLHF.

This clonotype has just a few counts. The J gene is TRBJ1-2, the V gene TRBV3-1; D is unclear. Trimming took 0 bases from V and 4 from J, leaving 12 bases between them. The CDR3 extends over 15 amino acids. Per the germline V gene, CDR1 is LGHDT and CDR2 is YNNKEL (reference sequence). The CDR3 sequence: CASSQDVGRRYGYTF. The DNA for the CDR3 is TGTGCCAGCAGCCAAGATGTAGGCAGACGCTATGGCTACACCTTC. The whole variable domain, filled in from reference TRBV3-1 and TRBJ1-2, reads DTAVSQTPKYLVTQMGNDKSIKCEQNLGHDTMYWYKQDSKKFLKIMFSYNNKELIINETVPNRFSPKSPDKAHLNLHINSLELGDSAVYFCASSQDVGRRYGYTFGSGTRLTVV.

This chain uses TRBV6-2 or TRBV6-3 with TRBJ1-1; possibly TRBD1 for D (5 bases). The CDR3 is made up of 14 amino acids. Trimming took 0 bases from V and 5 from J, leaving 10 bases between them. Germline-derived CDR1 and CDR2 are MNHEY and SVGEGT. The CDR3 region is CASSYSRGSTEAFF. In DNA form, the CDR3 reads TGTGCCAGCAGTTACTCGAGGGGTAGTACTGAAGCTTTCTTT.

The chain combines TRBV19 with TRBJ1-1, with 7 nucleotides matching TRBD1. CDR3 size: 14 residues. From germline, CDR1 is LNHDA and CDR2 SQIVND (reference sequence). Unmatched junction bases numbered 9, after V lost 4 bases and J lost 7 bases. DNA for the CDR3: TGTGCCAGTAGTACTCAGACAGGGCACGGTGAAGCTTTCTTT. Its protein product is CASSTQTGHGEAFF.

This clonotype was found a few times. V gene TRBV19 combines with J gene TRBJ2-1; D assignment may be TRBD1 or TRBD2 (5 bases each). CDR1 and CDR2 from the germline V gene are LNHDA and SQIVND (reference sequence). The V end lost 2 bases, the J end lost 5 bases, and 13 bases lay between the germline ends. The CDR3 totals 15 residues. CDR3 in DNA: TGTGCCAGTAGTATACCGGGGAAAGGGGACAATGAGCAGTTCTTC. This gives the protein CASSIPGKGDNEQFF.

The chain is built from TRBV29-1 and TRBJ2-1, with 8 bases identical to TRBD2. There are 14 residues in the CDR3. The ends lost 7 bases at V and 4 bases at J; junction bases unmatched: 9. Germline loops: CDR1 SQVTM, CDR2 ANQGSEA. The CDR3 spells CSGMLAGGYNEQFF. The CDR3 DNA reads as TGCAGCGGTATGCTTGCGGGAGGTTACAATGAGCAGTTCTTC.

As DNA, the CDR3 is TGCAGTGCTCTCGACCCGTCCTATAATTCACCCCTCCACTTT. It encodes CSALDPSYNSPLHF. The rearrangement uses TRBV20-1 and TRBJ1-6; D is undetermined. Germline CDR1 reads DFQATT; CDR2 reads SNEGSKA (reference sequence). With 5 bases removed from V and 1 base from J, the gap between germline ends came to 9 bases. The CDR3 consists of 14 residues.

This clonotype has at least ten counts. The chain recombines TRBV5-1 with TRBJ2-5; 7 bases fit TRBD1. Germline V CDR1 and CDR2: SGHRS, YFSETQ. The CDR3 extends over 15 amino acids. J lost 2 bases, V lost 5 bases, and 9 bases had no gene match. CDR3 coding DNA: TGCGCCAGCAGTCCCGACAGGGTAGGGCAAGAGACCCAGTACTTC. Translated: CASSPDRVGQETQYF.

The chain uses TRBV7-2 and TRBJ2-1, with 8 bases matching TRBD1. Unmatched junction bases numbered 4, after V lost 1 base and J lost 2 bases. This CDR3 contains 16 residues. Per the germline V gene, CDR1 is SGHTA and CDR2 is FQGNSA. The CDR3 is CASSLEGTGPYNEQFF. CDR3 sequence (DNA): TGTGCCAGCAGCTTAGAGGGGACAGGCCCCTACAATGAGCAGTTCTTC.

The chain combines TRBV7-4 with TRBJ2-1; 10 bases line up with TRBD1. The ends lost 5 bases at V and 3 bases at J; junction bases unmatched: 13. The CDR3 is 18 amino acids. CDR1 is SGHVT and CDR2 is SQSDAQ in the germline V gene. The chain's CDR3 is CASSHQSTGGLLYNEQFF. In nucleotides, the CDR3 is TGTGCCAGCAGCCACCAATCGACAGGGGGCTTACTCTACAATGAGCAGTTCTTC.

The CDR3 is CAISELRGPGNIQYF. The CDR3, as DNA: TGTGCCATCAGTGAGCTCCGAGGACCGGGAAACATTCAGTACTTC. The chain has TRBV10-3 and TRBJ2-7; D is undetermined. The J call may be incorrect, as the DNA end agrees better with TRBJ2-4. CDR3 length: 15 amino acids. CDR1 and CDR2 from the germline V gene are ENHRY and SYGVKD.

The chain joins TRBV7-9 to TRBJ2-4; TRBD2 might be the D (5 bases). Gene TRBJ2-7 matches the end of the DNA better, so the J call may be wrong. Germline CDR1 and CDR2: SEHNR and FQNEAQ (reference sequence). The CDR3 runs to 14 residues. The CDR3 DNA sequence: TGTGCCAGCAGCGTCGCACTAGATCCCTACGAGCAGTACTTC. Translation gives CASSVALDPYEQYF.

This clonotype was found a few times. This chain uses TRBV6-1 with TRBJ1-1; D unresolved. There are 13 residues in the CDR3. Germline CDR1 MNHNS, CDR2 SASEGT. The V end lost 8 bases, the J end lost 4 bases, and 14 bases lay between the germline ends. The CDR3 DNA sequence: TGTGCCAGCCAGGCTGACCGGAGCACTGAAGCTTTCTTT. Translation gives CASQADRSTEAFF.

In the case of this clonotype: A clone one base away is much larger, so this may be a read error. This chain connects TRBV5-1 to TRBJ2-5, with 8 bases lining up with TRBD1. Germline lookup yields CDR1 SGHRS and CDR2 YFSETQ. CDR3 length: 14 residues. The ends lost 4 bases at V and 11 bases at J; junction bases unmatched: 13. The CDR3 spells CASSLGQELNEQYF. The CDR3 region has the DNA TGCGCCAGCAGCCTGGGACAGGAATTGAATGAGCAGTACTTC.

On this clonotype itself: No DNA is shown, since the ends of the CDR3 on it are uncertain; the CDR3 is the one TCRdb lists. The chain combines TRBV6-2 or TRBV6-3 with TRBJ1-2; the table's D call TRBD1 went unverified against the DNA. From its first to its last residue, the CDR3 has 15 amino acids. Germline V gene sequence: CDR1 MNHEY, CDR2 SVGEGT. CDR3 sequence: CASSSSDRTSYGYTF.

This clonotype was recorded at least ten times. This chain joins TRBV12-3 or TRBV12-4 and TRBJ2-3, with D unresolved. CDR3 size: 15 residues. Between the trimmed V and J ends, which lost 5 bases and 2 bases, there was a span of 14 bases. The DNA of the CDR3 is TGTGCCAGCAGTATAGACCGACTGGACACAGATACGCAGTATTTT. Amino acid sequence: CASSIDRLDTDTQYF.

This clonotype has more than one count but fewer than ten. The CDR3 DNA follows: TGTGCCAGCAGCGAGGACGGGACCGCAAAAGAGACCCAGTACTTC. This gives the protein CASSEDGTAKETQYF. The chain has TRBV9 and TRBJ2-5; D possibly uses TRBD1 or TRBD2 (5 bases each). This CDR3 spans 15 amino acids. V dropped 3 bases and J dropped 3 bases, with 15 bases sitting between them. From germline, CDR1 is SGDLS and CDR2 YYNGEE.

The V and J genes are TRBV7-3 and TRBJ2-1; 9 bases map to TRBD1. The ends lost 2 bases at V and 2 bases at J; junction bases unmatched: 7. Germline CDR1 SGHTA, CDR2 FQGTGA. This CDR3 is built from 17 residues. CDR3 DNA: TGTGCCAGCAGCTTACTGCCCGGGACAGGGCCCTACAATGAGCAGTTCTTC. It specifies CASSLLPGTGPYNEQFF. Looking up the rest from reference TRBV7-3 and TRBJ2-1 gives the full variable domain: GAGVSQTPSNKVTEKGKYVELRCDPISGHTALYWYRQSLGQGPEFLIYFQGTGAADDSGLPNDRFFAVRPEGSVSTLKIQRTERGDSAVYLCASSLLPGTGPYNEQFFGPGTRLTVL.

This clonotype has more than one count but fewer than ten. The V and J genes are TRBV12-3 or TRBV12-4 and TRBJ1-6; tentative D call: TRBD1 (6 bases). CDR3 size: 15 residues. V gave up 2 bases and J gave up 7 bases, with 12 bases separating them. CDR3 loop: CASSLSAGVNSPLHF. In DNA form, the CDR3 reads TGTGCCAGCAGTTTATCCGCAGGGGTAAATTCACCCCTCCACTTT.

V gene TRBV28 combines with J gene TRBJ2-1, with 7 bases aligning to TRBD2. CDR1 and CDR2 from the germline V gene are MDHEN and SYDVKM. V lost 7 bases, J lost 1 base, and 7 bases stayed unmatched. This CDR3 region has 15 residues. The CDR3 nucleotides read TGTGCCAGCAAGCGGGACGAACTATCCTACAATGAGCAGTTCTTC. Translating it yields CASKRDELSYNEQFF.

This clonotype was detected a few times. V gene TRBV6-5 combines with J gene TRBJ1-5; a possible D gene is TRBD1 (6 bases). V lost 7 bases, J lost 6 bases, and 13 bases lay in between. Per germline, CDR1 MNHEY and CDR2 SVGAGI. The CDR3 is 13 amino acids. For the CDR3, the DNA is TGTGCCAGCAAAGGGGGACGGAGTCAGCCCCAGCATTTT. It codes for CASKGGRSQPQHF.

The rearrangement joins TRBV27 to TRBJ1-2; weak D call: TRBD1 (5 bases). Germline values: CDR1 MNHEY, CDR2 SMNVEV (reference sequence). Trimming shortened V by 6 bases and J by 1 base, and 15 bases separated the two germline ends. The CDR3 runs to 15 residues. CDR3 DNA: TGTGCCAGCAGGAGGGGAGGGAGGAATAACTATGGCTACACCTTC. Translation: CASRRGGRNNYGYTF.

The rearrangement links TRBV20-1 to TRBJ2-5, with 11 nucleotides matching TRBD2. Gene TRBJ2-7 matches the end of the DNA better, so the J call may be wrong. The length of the CDR3 is 13 residues. Germline CDR1 is DFQATT and CDR2 is SNEGSKA (reference sequence). This chain's CDR3 is CSASTSGSYEQYF. The CDR3 region has the DNA TGCAGTGCTAGCACTAGCGGGAGCTACGAGCAGTACTTC.

DNA of the CDR3: TGTGCCAGCAGCTTCGGACTAGGCCACGAGCAGTACTTC. Its translation is CASSFGLGHEQYF. V usage is TRBV5-6 and J usage is TRBJ2-7; 7 bases match TRBD2. Germline assignment: CDR1 SGHDT and CDR2 YYEEEE. V was pared by 2 bases and J by 5 bases, with 4 bases of the junction left unmatched. The CDR3 is 13 residues long.

V gene TRBV6-5 combines with J gene TRBJ1-2; the D is unclear. The CDR3 extends over 14 amino acids. Trimming cost V 2 bases and J 4 bases, with 11 bases left between them. In germline, CDR1 is MNHEY, CDR2 SVGAGI. The DNA of the CDR3 is TGTGCCAGCAGTTACCGGGAAGGAGTCTATGGCTACACCTTC. It yields the protein CASSYREGVYGYTF.

The chain recombines TRBV6-6 with TRBJ1-2; maybe TRBD1 (6 bases). Trimming removed 5 bases from V and 11 bases from J, with 21 bases in between. The CDR3 totals 14 residues. Germline V lookup: CDR1 MNHNY, CDR2 SVGAGI (reference sequence). CDR3 nucleotides: TGTGCCAGCAGTCAACAGGGCGGCATCGTAGGTTACACCTTC. This sequence encodes CASSQQGGIVGYTF.